Given below is one T cell receptor beta chain in context. This entry belongs to a study of Ad26.COV2.S vaccination and SARS-CoV-2 variants. The treatment here: 19 received Ad26.COV2.S at low or high dose, single or two shots; 5 received placebo; per-sample allocation not given. Samples analyzed were those drawn on day 63 after the first vaccine or placebo injection. Vaccine was an Ad26 vector expressing Wuhan-strain SARS-CoV-2 spike. CDR1 and CDR2 (germline): MNHEY, SVGEGT. The V gene end was trimmed by 5 bases and the J gene end by 6 bases; junction bases not matched to a gene: 3. The CDR3 has 13 amino acids. The method was immunoSEQ multiplex PCR; TCRdb's version includes in-frame clones alone and lacks a portion of them. Among some 270,000 clones listed, roughly 85% were seen once.

This receptor was taken from a person aged 18-60 years who received the Ad26.COV2.S COVID-19 vaccine or a placebo. This chain uses TRBV6-2 or TRBV6-3 with TRBJ1-5; 8 bases match TRBD1. The sequencing used peripheral blood, collected in a trial of Ad26.COV2.S vaccine versus placebo. The CDR3 region has the DNA TGTGCCAGCAGTCTGGACAGGGTTCAGCCCCAGCATTTT. This translates into CASSLDRVQPQHF.